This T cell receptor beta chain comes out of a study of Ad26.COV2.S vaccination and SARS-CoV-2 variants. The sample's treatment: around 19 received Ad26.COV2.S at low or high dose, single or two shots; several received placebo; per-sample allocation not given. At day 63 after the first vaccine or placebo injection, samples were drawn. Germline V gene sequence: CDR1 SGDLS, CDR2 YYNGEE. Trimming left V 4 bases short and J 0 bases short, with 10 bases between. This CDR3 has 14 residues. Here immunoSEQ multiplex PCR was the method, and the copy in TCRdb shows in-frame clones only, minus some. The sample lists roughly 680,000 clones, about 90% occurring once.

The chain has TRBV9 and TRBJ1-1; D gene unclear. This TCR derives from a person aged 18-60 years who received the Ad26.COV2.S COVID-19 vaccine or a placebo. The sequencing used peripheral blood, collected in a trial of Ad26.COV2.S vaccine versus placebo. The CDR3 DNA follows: TGTGCCAGCAGCAGAGACGGCTTGAACACTGAAGCTTTCTTT. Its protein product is CASSRDGLNTEAFF.